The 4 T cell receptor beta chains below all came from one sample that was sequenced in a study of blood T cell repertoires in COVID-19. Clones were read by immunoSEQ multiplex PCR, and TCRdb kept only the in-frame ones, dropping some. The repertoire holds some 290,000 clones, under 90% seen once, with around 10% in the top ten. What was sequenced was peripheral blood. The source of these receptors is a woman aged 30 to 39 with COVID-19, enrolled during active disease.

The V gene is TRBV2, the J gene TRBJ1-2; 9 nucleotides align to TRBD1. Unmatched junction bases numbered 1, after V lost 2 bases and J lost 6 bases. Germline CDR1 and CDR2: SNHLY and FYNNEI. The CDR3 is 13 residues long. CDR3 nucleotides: TGTGCCAGCAGTGAAACAGGGGGCGATGGCTACACCTTC. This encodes CASSETGGDGYTF.

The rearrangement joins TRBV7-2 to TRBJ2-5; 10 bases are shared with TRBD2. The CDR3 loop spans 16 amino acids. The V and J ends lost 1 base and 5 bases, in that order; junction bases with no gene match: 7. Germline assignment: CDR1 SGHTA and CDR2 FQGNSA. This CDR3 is CASSLVAGGWVETQYF. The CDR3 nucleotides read TGTGCCAGCAGCTTAGTAGCGGGGGGCTGGGTGGAGACCCAGTACTTC.

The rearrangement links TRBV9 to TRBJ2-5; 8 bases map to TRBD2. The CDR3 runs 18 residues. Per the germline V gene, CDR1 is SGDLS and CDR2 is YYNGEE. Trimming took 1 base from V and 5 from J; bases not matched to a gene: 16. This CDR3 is CASSVNFNGGAWEETQYF. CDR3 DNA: TGTGCCAGCAGCGTAAACTTCAACGGGGGGGCGTGGGAGGAGACCCAGTACTTC.

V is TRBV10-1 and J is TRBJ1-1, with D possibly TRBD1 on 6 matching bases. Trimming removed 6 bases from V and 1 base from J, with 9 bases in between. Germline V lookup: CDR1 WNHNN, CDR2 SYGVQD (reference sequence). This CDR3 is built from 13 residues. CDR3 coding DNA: TGCGCCAGCAGGGGACACCCGAACACTGAAGCTTTCTTT. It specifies CASRGHPNTEAFF.